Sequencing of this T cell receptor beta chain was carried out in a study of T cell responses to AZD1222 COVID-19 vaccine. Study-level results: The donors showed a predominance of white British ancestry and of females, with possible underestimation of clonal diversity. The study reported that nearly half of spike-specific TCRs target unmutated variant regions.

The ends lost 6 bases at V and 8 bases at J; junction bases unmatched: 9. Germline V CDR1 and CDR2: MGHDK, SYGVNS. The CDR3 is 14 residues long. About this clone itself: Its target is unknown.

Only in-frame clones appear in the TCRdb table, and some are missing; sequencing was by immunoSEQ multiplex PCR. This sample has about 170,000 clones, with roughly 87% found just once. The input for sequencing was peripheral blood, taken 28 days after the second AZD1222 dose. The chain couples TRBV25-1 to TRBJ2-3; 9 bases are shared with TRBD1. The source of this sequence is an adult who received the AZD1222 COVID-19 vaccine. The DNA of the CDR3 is TGTGCCAGCAGGACAGGGGGTGGGGTCGGTACGCAGTATTTT. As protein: CASRTGGGVGTQYF. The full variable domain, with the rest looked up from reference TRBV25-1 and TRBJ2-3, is EADIYQTPRYLVIGTGKKITLECSQTMGHDKMYWYQQDPGMELHLIHYSYGVNSTEKGDLSSESTVSRIRTEHFPLTLESARPSHTSQYLCASRTGGGVGTQYFGPGTRLTVL.